The 8 T cell receptor beta chains given below trace back to one sample, sequenced in a study of human T cells and chemical hapten exposure. TCRdb ran MiXCR on the RACE reads and lists one entry per CDR3 protein. This sample has roughly 97,000 distinct CDR3 sequences; roughly a quarter occur once, and the top ten carry 10%. Time point: patch test 3, about 24 weeks after DPC sensitization. Regarding treatment: therapeutic diphenylcyclopropenone sensitization with weekly scalp DPC. Sample: whole blood, taken in connection with sensitization to the hapten diphenylcyclopropenone (DPC). These receptor sequences come from a man between 40 and 49 years old with alopecia areata. Some clones in this sample may be carry-over from other donors' samples.

The rearrangement links TRBV7-9 to TRBJ1-5; D is perhaps TRBD1 (5 bases). Per the germline V gene, CDR1 is SEHNR and CDR2 is FQNEAQ (reference sequence). Trimming took 1 base from V and 2 from J, leaving 12 bases between them. The CDR3 runs to 16 residues. In nucleotides, the CDR3 is TGTGCCAGCAGCTTAGGACAGACCGGGGGCAATCAGCCCCAGCATTTT. It encodes CASSLGQTGGNQPQHF.

The chain combines TRBV28 with TRBJ2-7, with 8 bases fitting TRBD1. The germline CDR1 and CDR2 sequences are MDHEN and SYDVKM. The ends lost 5 bases at V and 6 bases at J; junction bases unmatched: 9. The CDR3 totals 14 residues. The CDR3 region has the DNA TGTGCCAGCAGTACCCGGGACAGGTTGCTCGAGCAGTACTTC. This codes for CASSTRDRLLEQYF.

The gene calls are TRBV7-2 and TRBJ2-7, with unresolved D. CDR1 is SGHTA, CDR2 FQGNSA, per germline. There are 13 residues in the CDR3. Trimming took 0 bases from V and 1 from J, leaving 4 bases between them. The CDR3 reads CASSLAESYEQYF. In DNA, the CDR3 is TGTGCCAGCAGCTTAGCCGAATCCTACGAGCAGTACTTC.

This clonotype has a handful of counts. The CDR3 DNA sequence: TGTGCCAGCAGCAGGCGCCCTGTTGGTCTAGATAGGTACAATGAGCAGTTCTTC. It is translated as CASSRRPVGLDRYNEQFF. This rearrangement joins TRBV3-1 to TRBJ2-1; D is uncertain. Between the trimmed V and J ends, which lost 5 bases and 4 bases, there was a span of 24 bases. The CDR3 totals 18 residues. Germline CDR1 LGHDT, CDR2 YNNKEL (reference sequence).

The V call is TRBV12-3 or TRBV12-4, the J call TRBJ2-3, with D maybe TRBD1 (5 bases). The CDR3 has 15 amino acids. The V end was cut by 3 bases, the J end by 4 bases, with 14 bases between. DNA of the CDR3: TGTGCCAGCAGTTTCTGGGGCAGGGATTCAGATACGCAGTATTTT. Amino acid sequence: CASSFWGRDSDTQYF.

This clonotype was counted only a few times. This sequence joins TRBV20-1 and TRBJ1-1; the match to TRBD1 covers 8 bases. This CDR3 contains 15 residues. Germline V lookup: CDR1 DFQATT, CDR2 SNEGSKA (reference sequence). J lost 0 bases, V lost 6 bases, and 9 bases had no gene match. Here the CDR3 reads CSAKQGGGMNTEAFF. The CDR3 region has the DNA TGCAGTGCCAAACAGGGGGGCGGGATGAACACTGAAGCTTTCTTT.

This chain joins TRBV5-4 and TRBJ2-3, with TRBD1 identical over 9 bases. This CDR3 comprises 14 residues. The germline V gene encodes CDR1 SGHNT and CDR2 YYREEE (reference sequence). V lost 2 bases and J lost 8; bases outside the gene matches: 6. The CDR3 coding sequence is TGTGCCAGCAGCTTACAGGGGGCGCGAAGTACGCAGTATTTT. It translates to CASSLQGARSTQYF.

A few counts support this clonotype. The chain is built from TRBV20-1 and TRBJ1-1; 7 positions agree with TRBD1. V dropped 3 bases and J dropped 5; count of bases not matched to a gene: 12. CDR3 length: 15 amino acids. Germline V gene lookup returns CDR1 DFQATT and CDR2 SNEGSKA (reference sequence). The CDR3 DNA reads as TGCAGTGCTAGGAAGGGGGCAAGGGGGAGGACTGAAGCTTTCTTT. Translation gives CSARKGARGRTEAFF.